The 32 T cell receptor beta chains listed next were all sequenced from one sample in a study of blood T cell repertoires in COVID-19. Sequencing used immunoSEQ multiplex PCR; TCRdb keeps in-frame clones, though not all of them. The sample consists of fewer than 450,000 clones, around 91% of them appearing once. The sample comprised PBMCs or T cells enriched from blood (not recorded which). The source is a young man who had recovered from COVID-19.

This chain joins TRBV2 and TRBJ1-2; TRBD1 is a possible D gene (6 bases). Germline lookup yields CDR1 SNHLY and CDR2 FYNNEI. V lost 1 base and J 5 bases, leaving 8 bases between the germline ends. The CDR3 is 13 residues long. CDR3 sequence: CASSEGTDYGYTF. The DNA of the CDR3 is TGTGCCAGCAGTGAAGGGACAGATTATGGCTACACCTTC.

V usage is TRBV21-1 and J usage is TRBJ2-7; the table assigns TRBD1, which was not confirmed against the DNA. TRBV21-1 is annotated as a pseudogene. The CDR3 covers 14 residues. The CDR3 protein is CASSLDRGPYEQYF. The CDR3 DNA sequence: TGTGCCAGCAGCTTGGACAGGGGGCCCTACGAGCAGTACTTC.

The genes are TRBV5-1 and TRBJ1-4; no definite D call. CDR3 length equals 15 residues. V lost 3 bases and J lost 8, with 17 bases in between. Per the germline V gene, CDR1 is SGHRS and CDR2 is YFSETQ. CDR3: CASSSLGGEQEKLFF. CDR3 bases: TGCGCCAGCAGCTCCCTGGGTGGGGAGCAGGAAAAACTGTTTTTT.

J is TRBJ1-2 and V is TRBV2; 7 bases are a match to TRBD1. J gave up 5 bases and V 4 bases, and 4 bases lay outside the gene matches. Germline CDR1 and CDR2: SNHLY and FYNNEI. The CDR3 has 13 amino acids. The CDR3 sequence: CASSVQGGYGYTF. As DNA, the CDR3 is TGTGCCAGCAGTGTCCAGGGGGGATATGGCTACACCTTC.

The J gene is TRBJ1-1, the V gene TRBV3-1 (or the pseudogene TRBV3-2), with TRBD1 matching over 10 bases. The CDR3 consists of 18 residues. CDR1 is LGHDT, CDR2 YNNKEL, per germline (reference sequence). V shed 4 bases and J 4 bases; nucleotides not matched to a gene: 15. The CDR3 protein is CASSPPRLTGGQGTEAFF. CDR3 bases: TGTGCCAGCAGCCCACCACGCCTGACAGGGGGCCAGGGCACTGAAGCTTTCTTT.

The chain combines TRBV12-5 with TRBJ1-2; D perhaps matches TRBD1 (5 bases). CDR3 length equals 14 residues. Germline CDR1 and CDR2: LGHNT and FRNRAP. Trimming took off 3 bases at V and 0 bases at J, with 8 bases between the two ends. The CDR3 reads CASGLGDSNYGYTF. The CDR3 DNA sequence: TGTGCTAGTGGTTTAGGGGACTCTAACTATGGCTACACCTTC.

This clone was picked up one time. The J gene is TRBJ1-4, the V gene TRBV13; tentatively, D is TRBD1 (6 bases). CDR1 is PRHDT and CDR2 is FYEKMQ in the germline V gene (reference sequence). V shed 0 bases and J shed 5 bases, with 10 bases lying between them. This CDR3 comprises 15 residues. The CDR3 sequence: CASSLGQGANEKLFF. Written as DNA, the CDR3 is TGTGCCAGCAGCTTAGGACAGGGTGCGAATGAAAAACTGTTTTTT.

The chain has TRBV6-5 and TRBJ1-2; possible D gene TRBD1, 6 bases. Deletions cut 6 bases from V and 0 bases from J, with 14 bases between. This CDR3 has 15 residues. Germline V gene lookup returns CDR1 MNHEY and CDR2 SVGAGI. CDR3 nucleotides: TGTGCCAGCAGCTGGGGGACACCGACTAACTATGGCTACACCTTC. Residues: CASSWGTPTNYGYTF.

This sequence joins TRBV9 and TRBJ1-1; possible D gene TRBD1, 5 bases. V gave up 0 bases and J gave up 5 bases, with 8 bases separating them. Germline CDR1 reads SGDLS; CDR2 reads YYNGEE. The CDR3 is 13 residues long. The CDR3 loop reads CASSVDGGTEAFF. CDR3 DNA: TGTGCCAGCAGCGTAGACGGGGGGACTGAAGCTTTCTTT.

This chain joins TRBV27 and TRBJ1-2; 10 nucleotides line up with TRBD1. This CDR3 has 16 amino acids. V shed 3 bases, J shed 4 bases, and the junction held 8 bases outside the gene matches. Germline-derived CDR1 and CDR2 are MNHEY and SMNVEV (reference sequence). The CDR3 reads CASSFSGQGVLYGYTF. The CDR3 DNA sequence: TGTGCCAGCAGTTTCTCCGGACAGGGGGTTCTCTATGGCTACACCTTC.

The chain links TRBV10-1 to TRBJ1-6, with D maybe TRBD1 (5 bases). The germline V gene encodes CDR1 WNHNN and CDR2 SYGVQD (reference sequence). Trimming removed 0 bases from V and 13 bases from J, with 25 bases in between. This CDR3 is 18 amino acids long. CDR3 sequence: CASSESILGAGVFSPLHF. The CDR3 DNA is TGCGCCAGCAGTGAGTCGATATTGGGTGCGGGGGTCTTTTCCCCCCTCCACTTT.

This chain joins TRBV6-6 and TRBJ1-5; D is perhaps TRBD1 (5 bases). CDR1 is MNHNY, CDR2 SVGAGI, per germline (reference sequence). The V and J ends lost 5 bases and 1 base respectively, with 21 bases between them. This CDR3 region has 18 residues. CDR3 sequence: CASSPGWEVRTSNQPQHF. CDR3 sequence (DNA): TGTGCCAGCAGTCCAGGGTGGGAAGTACGGACGAGCAATCAGCCCCAGCATTTT.

V gene TRBV27 combines with J gene TRBJ2-2; possible D gene TRBD2, 6 bases. CDR1 and CDR2 (germline): MNHEY, SMNVEV (reference sequence). The germline V and J ends were trimmed by 5 bases and 10 bases, with 17 bases remaining between them. This CDR3 region has 14 residues. The CDR3: CASSPSIGGMELFF. CDR3 DNA: TGTGCCAGCAGTCCAAGTATCGGAGGGATGGAGCTGTTTTTT.

V and J are TRBV18 and TRBJ2-7; 10 nucleotides match TRBD1. Trimming cost V 3 bases and J 5 bases; bases outside gene matches: 10. Germline-derived CDR1 and CDR2 are KGHSH and LQKENI. There are 16 residues in the CDR3. Here the CDR3 DNA reads TGTGCCAGCTCACCTTTTTCGGGACAGGGGAGGAACGAGCAGTACTTC. Translation: CASSPFSGQGRNEQYF.

The V and J genes are TRBV11-2 and TRBJ1-4, with TRBD1 identical over 9 bases. Trimming at V came to 3 bases and at J to 8 bases, leaving 7 bases not matched to a gene. This CDR3 has 15 residues. Germline-derived CDR1 and CDR2 are SGHAT and FQNNGV. The CDR3 region is CASSFHRDRVEKLFF. The CDR3 nucleotides are TGTGCCAGCAGCTTTCACCGGGACAGGGTCGAAAAACTGTTTTTT.

V is TRBV3-1 (or the pseudogene TRBV3-2) and J is TRBJ2-7; TRBD1 aligns across 12 bases. V was pared by 3 bases and J by 4 bases, with 4 bases of the junction left unmatched. The CDR3 loop spans 15 amino acids. Germline V gives CDR1 LGHDT, CDR2 YNNKEL (reference sequence). CDR3 sequence reads: CASSHGDRGPYEQYF. The CDR3 DNA is TGTGCCAGCAGCCATGGGGACAGGGGGCCGTACGAGCAGTACTTC.

The CDR3 DNA sequence: TGTGCCAGCAGCCGCGGAGCTAGCACAGATACGCAGTATTTT. Protein product: CASSRGASTDTQYF. V is TRBV6-5 and J is TRBJ2-3; D not resolved. V lost 6 bases to trimming and J lost 0 bases, with 10 bases between them. The CDR3 consists of 14 residues. Looked up from germline, CDR1 is MNHEY and CDR2 is SVGAGI.

V is TRBV6-5 and J is TRBJ2-3, with D uncertain. Trimming shortened V by 5 bases and J by 5 bases, and 5 bases separated the two germline ends. Germline CDR1 and CDR2: MNHEY and SVGAGI. CDR3 length: 11 residues. The DNA of the CDR3 is TGTGCCAGCAGTCGACAAGATACGCAGTATTTT. It is translated as CASSRQDTQYF.

This clone was observed once. Additional DNA sequences in this sample encode the identical CDR3. J is TRBJ2-3 and V is TRBV11-3; D gene uncertain. The V gene's germline CDR1 is SGHNT and CDR2 YENEEA. The CDR3 runs to 14 residues. The V end lost 2 bases, the J end lost 0 bases, and 6 bases lay between the germline ends. In DNA, the CDR3 is TGTGCCAGCAGCTTAACGAGTAGCACAGATACGCAGTATTTT. This sequence encodes CASSLTSSTDTQYF.

This clone was detected only once. J is TRBJ2-7 and V is TRBV7-8; no reliable D call. Germline CDR1 SGHVS, CDR2 FQNEAQ. The V end lost 1 base, the J end lost 0 bases, and 7 bases lay between the germline ends. The CDR3 is made up of 14 amino acids. The CDR3 region has the DNA TGTGCCAGCAGCTTAGGGGCTGACTCCTACGAGCAGTACTTC. Amino acids: CASSLGADSYEQYF.

The chain uses TRBV5-1 and TRBJ2-3, with TRBD1 matching over 9 bases. V shed 3 bases, J shed 6 bases, and the junction held 5 bases outside the gene matches. From germline, CDR1 is SGHRS and CDR2 YFSETQ. This CDR3 comprises 14 residues. As DNA, the CDR3 is TGCGCCAGCAGCTCCGGACAGGGGTTCGATACGCAGTATTTT. It yields the protein CASSSGQGFDTQYF. Filled out from reference TRBV5-1 and TRBJ2-3, the complete variable domain reads KAGVTQTPRYLIKTRGQQVTLSCSPISGHRSVSWYQQTPGQGLQFLFEYFSETQRNKGNFPGRFSGRQFSNSRSEMNVSTLELGDSALYLCASSSGQGFDTQYFGPGTRLTVL.

The chain uses TRBV11-2 and TRBJ2-1, with TRBD2 matching over 9 bases. The CDR3 contains 16 residues. CDR1 and CDR2 from the germline V gene are SGHAT and FQNNGV. V lost 6 bases, J lost 4 bases, and 10 bases stayed unmatched. Written as DNA, the CDR3 is TGTGCCAGCAGACCACCGACTAGCGGAGGGTACAATGAGCAGTTCTTC. Translating gives CASRPPTSGGYNEQFF.

The chain carries TRBV7-8 and TRBJ1-1; D unclear. CDR1 is SGHVS, CDR2 FQNEAQ, per germline. V dropped 0 bases and J dropped 0 bases, with 8 bases sitting between them. This CDR3 spans 15 amino acids. Here the CDR3 reads CASSLATFMNTEAFF. CDR3 nucleotide sequence: TGTGCCAGCAGCTTAGCGACATTTATGAACACTGAAGCTTTCTTT.

This rearrangement joins TRBV4-1 to TRBJ1-4; D might be TRBD1 (5 bases). Germline-derived CDR1 and CDR2 are MGHRA and YSYEKL. V was clipped by 5 bases and J by 8 bases, with 12 bases between them. The CDR3 runs 13 residues. CDR3 sequence: CASSYGGTEKLFF. CDR3 DNA: TGCGCCAGCAGCTACGGCGGGACGGAAAAACTGTTTTTT.

This clone was recorded a few times. The J gene is TRBJ1-6, the V gene TRBV13, with TRBD1 identical over 8 bases. The CDR3 extends over 14 amino acids. Trimming at V came to 4 bases and at J to 7 bases, leaving 3 bases not matched to a gene. Germline V CDR1 and CDR2: PRHDT, FYEKMQ (reference sequence). CDR3 loop: CASSSGGVNSPLHF. DNA of the CDR3: TGTGCCAGCAGCTCAGGGGGCGTGAATTCACCCCTCCACTTT.

V gene TRBV2 combines with J gene TRBJ2-5; 10 bases are a match to TRBD2. V was clipped by 5 bases and J by 1 base; unmatched bases: 4. This CDR3 has 15 residues. CDR1 SNHLY and CDR2 FYNNEI come from the germline V gene. This chain's CDR3 is CASSSTSGVQETQYF. In nucleotides, the CDR3 is TGTGCCAGCAGTAGTACTAGCGGGGTCCAAGAGACCCAGTACTTC.

As to this clone: This sample also contains other DNA sequences that code for the same CDR3. This chain uses TRBV28 with TRBJ1-2; D perhaps matches TRBD1 (5 bases). This CDR3 is 12 amino acids long. V lost 3 bases, J lost 5 bases, and 7 bases lay in between. Germline assignment: CDR1 MDHEN and CDR2 SYDVKM. CDR3 DNA: TGTGCCAGCAGTTTGACAGATTATGGCTACACCTTC. Translation: CASSLTDYGYTF.

This chain links TRBV24-1 with TRBJ2-1, with D possibly matching TRBD1 (6 bases). The CDR3 is 16 amino acids. Trimming took off 5 bases at V and 6 bases at J, with 19 bases between the two ends. CDR1 is KGHDR and CDR2 is SFDVKD in the germline V gene. As DNA, the CDR3 is TGTGCCACCAGTGTAGCACAGGGAAGACATCGCAATGAGCAGTTCTTC. This translates into CATSVAQGRHRNEQFF.

The chain has TRBV9 and TRBJ2-2; TRBD2 matches at 9 bases. Germline V gives CDR1 SGDLS, CDR2 YYNGEE. CDR3 length equals 17 residues. J was trimmed by 6 bases and V by 0 bases; bases with no gene match: 9. The CDR3 DNA follows: TGTGCCAGCAGCGTAGGGTCTGCGGGAGGGCCCTCCGGGGAGCTGTTTTTT. Encoded protein: CASSVGSAGGPSGELFF. The variable domain in full, with the rest retrieved from reference TRBV9 and TRBJ2-2, is DSGVTQTPKHLITATGQRVTLRCSPRSGDLSVYWYQQSLDQGLQFLIQYYNGEERAKGNILERFSAQQFPDLHSELNLSSLELGDSALYFCASSVGSAGGPSGELFFGEGSRLTVL.

This sequence joins TRBV3-1 (or the pseudogene TRBV3-2) and TRBJ1-5; weak D call: TRBD1 (6 bases). Germline loops: CDR1 LGHDT, CDR2 YNNKEL (reference sequence). Trimming cost V 1 base and J 3 bases, with 7 bases left between them. This CDR3 is built from 14 residues. The CDR3 bases are TGTGCCAGCAGCCAAGGGACAGACAATCAGCCCCAGCATTTT. Translation: CASSQGTDNQPQHF.

The chain is built from TRBV5-1 and TRBJ1-1; D may be TRBD1 (6 bases). Germline CDR1 SGHRS, CDR2 YFSETQ. CDR3 length: 15 residues. Trimming cost V 2 bases and J 2 bases, with 13 bases left between them. CDR3 bases: TGCGCCAGCAGCTTATCTACAGGGAGTAACACTGAAGCTTTCTTT. The encoded protein is CASSLSTGSNTEAFF.

The rearrangement uses TRBV19 and TRBJ2-1; the match to TRBD2 covers 12 bases. CDR1 and CDR2 (germline): LNHDA, SQIVND (reference sequence). V gave up 7 bases and J gave up 6 bases; unmatched junction bases: 10. The CDR3 has 16 amino acids. As DNA, the CDR3 is TGTGCCAGTACCCGACTAGCGGGAGACGGGCTCAATGAGCAGTTCTTC. Amino acid sequence: CASTRLAGDGLNEQFF.